This T cell receptor beta chain was observed in a study of blood T cells in healthy people across ages. This CDR3 is built from 13 residues. The germline gives CDR1 ENHRY, CDR2 SYGVKD. The V and J ends lost 0 bases and 8 bases respectively, with 10 bases between them. A J-beta primer mix and a sample-barcoded 5' primer were used in a second PCR of about 6 to 12 cycles. TCRdb reanalysed the 5' RACE reads using MiXCR and keeps one entry per CDR3 protein. The data show 1.5 million or so distinct CDR3 sequences, approximately 39% seen once. The TCR comes from a woman aged 18-29 years in good health. The chain links TRBV10-3 to TRBJ1-1; no firm D call. Material: blood. The CDR3 spells CAISESWGGEAFF. CDR3 DNA: TGTGCCATCAGTGAGTCCTGGGGTGGGGAAGCTTTCTTT.